The clone carrying this T cell receptor (beta chain) was counted at least ten times. This sample was taken from a study of T-cell memory formation after mild COVID-19. The 5'RACE method, run with constant-segment primers, produced TCR alpha and TCR beta cDNA libraries (carrying sample barcodes and UMIs). TCRdb analysed the 5' RACE reads with MiXCR anew, one entry per CDR3 protein. The data show over 130,000 distinct CDR3 sequences, 14% seen once. Sequencing was performed on PBMCs or a T cell subset sorted from them (not recorded which). This TCR derives from an adult woman who had mild COVID-19 (a few samples of this study predate the infection). Cell type and time point are not known.

This CDR3 reads CSASTLPSGFTYEQYF. The CDR3 nucleotides are TGCAGTGCTAGTACGCTGCCTAGCGGGTTTACCTACGAGCAGTACTTC. V usage is TRBV20-1 and J usage is TRBJ2-7; 8 positions agree with TRBD2. Losses at the gene ends were 3 bases for V and 2 bases for J; bases not matched to a gene: 12. Germline values: CDR1 DFQATT, CDR2 SNEGSKA (reference sequence). The CDR3 consists of 16 residues.